The 10 T cell receptor beta chains below come from one sample, sequenced in a study of identifying expanded T cells in peripheral blood. The repertoire was sequenced with immunoSEQ multiplex PCR; TCRdb's copy has only in-frame clones and lacks some. In the table there are about 110,000 clones, 88% of which are singletons. The source material was blood. The source is a person aged 18-70 years in good health.

The V call is TRBV27, the J call TRBJ2-7; TRBD2 might be the D (5 bases). Per germline, CDR1 MNHEY and CDR2 SMNVEV (reference sequence). This CDR3 is built from 13 residues. Trimming cost V 7 bases and J 5 bases, with 15 bases left between them. The CDR3 region is CASTKMGEDEQYF. As DNA, the CDR3 is TGTGCCAGCACGAAAATGGGAGAAGACGAGCAGTACTTC.

The chain combines TRBV5-6 with TRBJ2-5; 11 positions match TRBD2. The J segment lost 5 bases and the V segment lost 2 bases, leaving 11 bases of the junction unmatched. CDR1 SGHDT and CDR2 YYEEEE come from the germline V gene. This CDR3 is built from 17 residues. The CDR3 DNA sequence: TGTGCCAGCAGCTTCGGTAGCGGGAGGGCGAGGGGGGAGACCCAGTACTTC. It specifies CASSFGSGRARGETQYF.

The J gene is TRBJ2-1, the V gene TRBV4-2, with D perhaps TRBD1 or TRBD2 (7 bases each). Trimming stripped 1 base from V and 2 bases from J, with 24 bases between. The CDR3 covers 20 residues. Per the germline V gene, CDR1 is LGHNA and CDR2 is YNFKEQ. The CDR3 loop reads CASSQVGGGTVSRTYNEQFF. CDR3 nucleotides: TGTGCCAGCAGCCAAGTAGGGGGGGGGACAGTGTCACGGACCTACAATGAGCAGTTCTTC.

The chain joins TRBV10-1 to TRBJ1-1; TRBD1 might be the D (5 bases). CDR1 WNHNN and CDR2 SYGVQD come from the germline V gene (reference sequence). V lost 5 bases and J 8 bases, leaving 6 bases between the germline ends. There are 10 residues in the CDR3. The CDR3 bases are TGCGCCAGCAGTCCAGGGGAAGCTTTCTTT. Its protein product is CASSPGEAFF.

The rearrangement uses TRBV11-2 and TRBJ2-3, with a possible D match to TRBD1 (6 bases). The V gene lost 3 bases and the J gene lost 1 base, with 17 bases spanning the gap. Germline lookup yields CDR1 SGHAT and CDR2 FQNNGV. The CDR3 sequence is 17 residues long. The CDR3 nucleotides read TGTGCCAGCAGCTTTAGTCCCCCAGGGGCCGGCACAGATACGCAGTATTTT. It codes for CASSFSPPGAGTDTQYF.

This sequence joins TRBV5-4 and TRBJ2-1; 9 nucleotides match TRBD2. Germline CDR1 reads SGHNT; CDR2 reads YYREEE (reference sequence). The V and J ends lost 4 bases and 6 bases, in that order; junction bases with no gene match: 11. The CDR3 contains 16 residues. The CDR3 spells CASSPWGRGGSNEQFF. Written as DNA, the CDR3 is TGTGCCAGCAGCCCCTGGGGGCGGGGGGGCTCCAATGAGCAGTTCTTC.

Here the CDR3 reads CALRGDSGQPQHF. The CDR3 region has the DNA TGTGCTCTCAGGGGGGACAGCGGTCAGCCCCAGCATTTT. The chain employs TRBV14 and TRBJ1-5, with 7 bases identical to TRBD1. This CDR3 region has 13 residues. Per germline, CDR1 SGHDN and CDR2 FVKESK.

V and J are TRBV28 and TRBJ1-5, with 7 bases that match TRBD1. CDR3 size: 14 residues. CDR1 MDHEN and CDR2 SYDVKM come from the germline V gene. The junction had 5 bases not matched to a gene; V was cut back by 7 bases and J by 2 bases. CDR3 DNA sequence: TGTGCCAGCAATCCAGGGGGAGGCAATCAGCCCCAGCATTTT. It encodes CASNPGGGNQPQHF.

The chain has TRBV5-1 and TRBJ2-1, with TRBD2 matching over 9 bases. Germline CDR1 SGHRS, CDR2 YFSETQ. The V gene end was trimmed by 5 bases and the J gene end by 5 bases; junction bases not matched to a gene: 8. CDR3 size: 15 residues. CDR3 bases: TGCGCCAGCAGGGCCGGGACTAGCAGACACAATGAGCAGTTCTTC. It translates to CASRAGTSRHNEQFF. Full variable domain (rest looked up from reference TRBV5-1 and TRBJ2-1): KAGVTQTPRYLIKTRGQQVTLSCSPISGHRSVSWYQQTPGQGLQFLFEYFSETQRNKGNFPGRFSGRQFSNSRSEMNVSTLELGDSALYLCASRAGTSRHNEQFFGPGTRLTVL.

The chain joins TRBV6-5 to TRBJ2-7; the D call may be TRBD1 or TRBD2 (7 bases each). V lost 5 bases and J lost 4, with 18 bases in between. The CDR3 runs 15 residues. In germline, CDR1 is MNHEY, CDR2 SVGAGI. This chain's CDR3 is CASSGLGGGEYEQYF. The CDR3 DNA sequence: TGTGCCAGCAGTGGTCTGGGAGGGGGCGAATACGAGCAGTACTTC.